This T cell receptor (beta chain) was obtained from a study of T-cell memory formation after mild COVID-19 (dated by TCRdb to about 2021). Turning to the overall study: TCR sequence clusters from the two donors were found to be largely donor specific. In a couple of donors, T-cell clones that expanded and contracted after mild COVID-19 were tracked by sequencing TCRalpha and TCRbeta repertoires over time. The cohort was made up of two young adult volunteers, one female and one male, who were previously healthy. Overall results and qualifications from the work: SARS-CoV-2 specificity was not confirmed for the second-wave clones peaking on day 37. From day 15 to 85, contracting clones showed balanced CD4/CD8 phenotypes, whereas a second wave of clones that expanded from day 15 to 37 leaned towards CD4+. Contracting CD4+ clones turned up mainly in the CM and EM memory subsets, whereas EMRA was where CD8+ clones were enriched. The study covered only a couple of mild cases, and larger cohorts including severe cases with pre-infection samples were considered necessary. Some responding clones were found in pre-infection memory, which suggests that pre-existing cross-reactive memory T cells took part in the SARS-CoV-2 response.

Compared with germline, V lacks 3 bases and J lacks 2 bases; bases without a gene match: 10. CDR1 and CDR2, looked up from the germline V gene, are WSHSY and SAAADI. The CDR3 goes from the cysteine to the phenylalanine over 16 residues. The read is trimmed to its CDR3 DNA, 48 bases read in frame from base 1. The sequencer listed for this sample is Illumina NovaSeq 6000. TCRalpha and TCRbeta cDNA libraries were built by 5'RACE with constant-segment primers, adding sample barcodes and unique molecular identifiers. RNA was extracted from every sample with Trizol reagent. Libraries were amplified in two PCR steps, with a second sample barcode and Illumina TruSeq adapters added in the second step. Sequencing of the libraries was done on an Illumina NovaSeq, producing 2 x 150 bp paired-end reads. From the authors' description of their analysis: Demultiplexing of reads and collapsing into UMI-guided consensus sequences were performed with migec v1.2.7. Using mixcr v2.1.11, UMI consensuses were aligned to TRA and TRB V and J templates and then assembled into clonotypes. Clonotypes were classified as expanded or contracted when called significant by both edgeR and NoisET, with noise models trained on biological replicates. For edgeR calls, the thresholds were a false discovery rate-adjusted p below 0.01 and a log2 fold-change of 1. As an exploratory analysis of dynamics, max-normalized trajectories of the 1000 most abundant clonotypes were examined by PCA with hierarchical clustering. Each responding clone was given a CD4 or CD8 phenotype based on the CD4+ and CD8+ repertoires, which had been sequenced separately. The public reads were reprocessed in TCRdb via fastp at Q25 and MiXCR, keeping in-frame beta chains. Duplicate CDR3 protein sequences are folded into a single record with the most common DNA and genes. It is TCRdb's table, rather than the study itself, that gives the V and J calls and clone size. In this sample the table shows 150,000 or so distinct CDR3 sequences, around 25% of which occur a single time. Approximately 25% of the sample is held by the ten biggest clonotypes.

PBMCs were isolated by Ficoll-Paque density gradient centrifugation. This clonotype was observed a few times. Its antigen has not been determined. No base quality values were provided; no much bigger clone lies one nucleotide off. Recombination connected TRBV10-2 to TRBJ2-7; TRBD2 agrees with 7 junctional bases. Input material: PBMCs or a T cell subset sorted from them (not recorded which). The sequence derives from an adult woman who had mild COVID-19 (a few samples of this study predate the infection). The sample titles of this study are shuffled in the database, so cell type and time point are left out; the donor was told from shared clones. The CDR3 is CASSDLRAGPPYEQYF. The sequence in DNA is TGCGCCAGCAGTGATTTACGAGCGGGACCTCCCTACGAGCAGTACTTC.